Shown below are 22 T cell receptor beta chains from a single sample sequenced in a study of blood T cell repertoires in COVID-19. The data were produced by immunoSEQ multiplex PCR, yet TCRdb's version contains in-frame clones alone and is incomplete. The data show around 620,000 clones, 85% to 90% seen once. The specimen was peripheral blood. Receptors were obtained from a woman aged 18-29 years with acute or convalescent COVID-19.

V and J are TRBV19 and TRBJ1-1, with TRBD1 matching over 7 bases. CDR3 size: 18 residues. From germline, CDR1 is LNHDA and CDR2 SQIVND (reference sequence). V shed 1 base and J 0 bases; nucleotides not matched to a gene: 11. The CDR3 sequence: CASSIGPPETGMNTEAFF. CDR3 coding DNA: TGTGCCAGTAGTATAGGGCCGCCTGAGACAGGGATGAACACTGAAGCTTTCTTT. Together with reference TRBV19 and TRBJ1-1, the CDR3 gives the full variable domain: DGGITQSPKYLFRKEGQNVTLSCEQNLNHDAMYWYRQDPGQGLRLIYYSQIVNDFQKGDIAEGYSVSREKKESFPLTVTSAQKNPTAFYLCASSIGPPETGMNTEAFFGQGTRLTVV.

The chain recombines TRBV30 with TRBJ1-5, with TRBD1 as a possible D gene (6 bases). V was clipped by 3 bases and J by 5 bases, with 14 bases between them. Germline V CDR1 and CDR2: GTSNPN, SVGIG (reference sequence). CDR3 length: 14 residues. The CDR3 reads CAWSDAGVHQPQHF. CDR3 coding DNA: TGTGCCTGGAGCGACGCAGGGGTACATCAGCCCCAGCATTTT.

The gene calls are TRBV7-3 and TRBJ2-3; unclear D gene. The ends were cut back, 2 bases at V and 0 bases at J, with 9 bases in the middle. Germline loops: CDR1 SGHTA, CDR2 FQGTGA. The CDR3 runs 15 residues. CDR3 DNA sequence: TGTGCCAGCAGCTTACTAGGTGCTAGCACAGATACGCAGTATTTT. The encoded protein is CASSLLGASTDTQYF.

The CDR3 here is CASSLQTGGANYGYTF. Written as DNA, the CDR3 is TGTGCCAGCAGCCTTCAAACAGGGGGAGCTAACTATGGCTACACCTTC. The chain recombines TRBV4-2 with TRBJ1-2; 8 bases line up with TRBD1. After removal of 4 bases from V and 0 bases from J, the junction contained 7 bases not matched to a gene. The CDR3 extends over 16 amino acids. CDR1 and CDR2 (germline): LGHNA, YNFKEQ.

The rearrangement uses TRBV18 and TRBJ2-7; 10 bases line up with TRBD1. Germline V lookup: CDR1 KGHSH, CDR2 LQKENI. This CDR3 contains 15 residues. J was trimmed by 2 bases and V by 6 bases; bases with no gene match: 7. The CDR3 coding sequence is TGTGCCAGCTCTGCGGGGGGACAGGGGACCTACGAGCAGTACTTC. Its translation: CASSAGGQGTYEQYF.

Comment on this clone: The same CDR3 is also encoded by other DNA sequences in this sample. The gene calls are TRBV9 and TRBJ2-1; TRBD2 matches 9 bases. J lost 7 bases, V lost 0 bases, and 2 bases had no gene match. Germline loops: CDR1 SGDLS, CDR2 YYNGEE. The CDR3 consists of 14 residues. In DNA, the CDR3 is TGTGCCAGCAGCGTAGAAACTAGCGGGAATGAGCAGTTCTTC. It yields the protein CASSVETSGNEQFF.

This chain links TRBV5-1 with TRBJ1-1, with TRBD1 as a possible D gene (5 bases). Germline V lookup: CDR1 SGHRS, CDR2 YFSETQ. The CDR3 length is 14 residues. V was cut by 3 bases and J by 3 bases, with 12 bases left in between. Here the CDR3 DNA reads TGCGCCAGCAGCTCGGAGGGGCCCCACACTGAAGCTTTCTTT. Its protein is CASSSEGPHTEAFF.

The chain is built from TRBV30 and TRBJ1-1; D not certain. This CDR3 is built from 14 residues. V was cut by 4 bases and J by 1 base, with 13 bases left in between. Germline V lookup: CDR1 GTSNPN, CDR2 SVGIG (reference sequence). The DNA for the CDR3 is TGTGCCTGGAACCCCACAGTCCGGAACACTGAAGCTTTCTTT. It codes for CAWNPTVRNTEAFF.

The chain uses TRBV7-6 and TRBJ1-4; D is undetermined. The CDR3 is 14 residues long. The germline V gene has CDR1 SGHVS and CDR2 FNYEAQ. V lost 5 bases to trimming and J lost 8 bases, with 15 bases between them. The CDR3 nucleotides read TGTGCCAGCAGCGTACGCCCGGGGAACGAAAAACTGTTTTTT. Its protein product is CASSVRPGNEKLFF.

This chain joins TRBV6-5 and TRBJ1-2; 7 bases fit TRBD1. The CDR3 has 13 residues. The V and J ends lost 5 bases and 6 bases, in that order; junction bases with no gene match: 6. Germline CDR1 reads MNHEY; CDR2 reads SVGAGI. The CDR3 DNA is TGTGCCAGCAGTCGGGACAGATTGCATGGCTACACCTTC. This encodes CASSRDRLHGYTF.

J is TRBJ1-1 and V is TRBV25-1; 8 bases are shared with TRBD1. V shed 6 bases and J 5 bases; nucleotides not matched to a gene: 5. The CDR3 contains 13 residues. Per the germline V gene, CDR1 is MGHDK and CDR2 is SYGVNS. The CDR3 sequence is CASRTGGGTEAFF. CDR3 coding DNA: TGTGCCAGCAGAACAGGGGGAGGAACTGAAGCTTTCTTT.

This clone was seen just once. The chain joins TRBV6-5 to TRBJ2-1; D is unresolved. This CDR3 is 11 amino acids long. CDR1 is MNHEY and CDR2 is SVGAGI in the germline V gene. The V end was cut by 8 bases, the J end by 4 bases, with 6 bases between. The CDR3, as DNA: TGTGCCAGCCATCTATACAATGAGCAGTTCTTC. This translates into CASHLYNEQFF.

The chain joins TRBV5-4 to TRBJ1-3, with a weak D call TRBD1 (5 bases). Germline CDR1 and CDR2: SGHNT and YYREEE (reference sequence). V was trimmed by 4 bases and J by 9 bases, leaving 8 bases between them. The CDR3 extends over 11 amino acids. The chain's CDR3 is CASSGGGTIYF. The CDR3 bases are TGTGCCAGCAGCGGCGGGGGCACCATATATTTT.

The J gene is TRBJ2-3, the V gene TRBV7-2, with TRBD2 identical over 11 bases. Germline CDR1 reads SGHTA; CDR2 reads FQGNSA. The CDR3 totals 17 residues. The ends lost 5 bases at V and 3 bases at J; junction bases unmatched: 10. CDR3 sequence (DNA): TGTGCCAGCAGCCCATTAGCGGGGGGGCTTTTTACAGATACGCAGTATTTT. Amino acid sequence: CASSPLAGGLFTDTQYF. The whole variable domain, filled in from reference TRBV7-2 and TRBJ2-3, reads GAGVSQSPSNKVTEKGKDVELRCDPISGHTALYWYRQSLGQGLEFLIYFQGNSAPDKSGLPSDRFSAERTGGSVSTLTIQRTQQEDSAVYLCASSPLAGGLFTDTQYFGPGTRLTVL.

The chain has TRBV6-5 and TRBJ1-2; D possibly corresponds to TRBD1 (6 bases). Between the trimmed V and J ends, which lost 7 bases and 8 bases, there was a span of 20 bases. Germline CDR1 MNHEY, CDR2 SVGAGI. CDR3 length equals 14 residues. The CDR3 DNA is TGTGCCAGCACCCAACTGGACAGACCGGGGGGCTACACCTTC. Its protein product is CASTQLDRPGGYTF.

This clone was seen only a few times. V gene TRBV2 combines with J gene TRBJ1-4; D is unclear. The CDR3 length is 12 residues. The germline gives CDR1 SNHLY, CDR2 FYNNEI. Trimming cost V 5 bases and J 5 bases, with 6 bases left between them. DNA for the CDR3: TGTGCCAGCAGTCAACAGAATGAAAAACTGTTTTTT. Its protein is CASSQQNEKLFF.

The J gene is TRBJ2-7, the V gene TRBV5-1, with 10 bases lining up with TRBD2. This CDR3 has 16 residues. V was clipped by 3 bases and J by 0 bases; unmatched bases: 6. Germline V gene sequence: CDR1 SGHRS, CDR2 YFSETQ. The CDR3 coding sequence is TGCGCCAGCAGCTCTGGACTAGCGGCCCTCTCCTACGAGCAGTACTTC. Amino acid sequence: CASSSGLAALSYEQYF.

The chain joins TRBV3-1 (or the pseudogene TRBV3-2) to TRBJ2-2, with TRBD2 matching 12 bases. Germline trimming cut 8 bases from V and 4 bases from J; bases unmatched to any gene: 8. Germline-derived CDR1 and CDR2 are LGHDT and YNNKEL (reference sequence). This CDR3 is built from 16 residues. The CDR3 sequence is CASDPSGGGGTGELFF. The CDR3 DNA reads as TGTGCCAGCGATCCTAGCGGGGGGGGCGGCACCGGGGAGCTGTTTTTT.

The rearrangement uses TRBV6-4 and TRBJ1-6; TRBD1 might be the D (6 bases). V shed 8 bases and J shed 6 bases, with 14 bases lying between them. Germline V gene lookup returns CDR1 MRHNA and CDR2 SNTAGT. The CDR3 loop spans 14 amino acids. This CDR3 is CASAPTGSNSPLHF. CDR3 DNA sequence: TGTGCCAGCGCGCCTACAGGGAGTAATTCACCCCTCCACTTT.

The V and J genes are TRBV5-5 and TRBJ2-5, with 8 bases matching TRBD1. With 0 bases clipped from V and 2 bases from J, the junction kept 3 bases outside the gene matches. Germline CDR1 and CDR2: SGHKS and YYEKEE (reference sequence). The CDR3 runs 15 residues. The DNA of the CDR3 is TGTGCCAGCAGCTTGGCGAGGACAGGGCAAGAGACCCAGTACTTC. It specifies CASSLARTGQETQYF.

This chain connects TRBV6-5 to TRBJ2-7; 9 nucleotides align to TRBD1. V was clipped by 0 bases and J by 1 base; unmatched bases: 4. Per germline, CDR1 MNHEY and CDR2 SVGAGI. This CDR3 is 16 amino acids long. CDR3 sequence: CASSYSGQGMSYEQYF. CDR3 nucleotides: TGTGCCAGCAGTTACTCGGGACAGGGAATGTCCTACGAGCAGTACTTC.

This chain connects TRBV19 to TRBJ1-1; D might be TRBD1 (5 bases). CDR3 length: 15 amino acids. Trimming took 7 bases from V and 5 from J, leaving 20 bases between them. Germline V gene sequence: CDR1 LNHDA, CDR2 SQIVND (reference sequence). DNA for the CDR3: TGTGCCAGTACCATATACGCGGGGGGAAGGACTGAAGCTTTCTTT. Protein: CASTIYAGGRTEAFF.